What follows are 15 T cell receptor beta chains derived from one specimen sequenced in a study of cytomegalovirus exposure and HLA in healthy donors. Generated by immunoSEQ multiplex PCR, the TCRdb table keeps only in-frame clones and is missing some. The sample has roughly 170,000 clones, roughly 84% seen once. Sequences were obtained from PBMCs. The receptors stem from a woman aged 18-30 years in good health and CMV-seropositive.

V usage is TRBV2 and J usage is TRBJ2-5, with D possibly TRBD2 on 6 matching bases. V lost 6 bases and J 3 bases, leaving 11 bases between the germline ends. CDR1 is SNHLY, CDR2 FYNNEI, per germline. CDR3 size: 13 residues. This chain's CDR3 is CASRGLSEETQYF. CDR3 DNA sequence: TGTGCCAGCAGGGGACTTTCCGAAGAGACCCAGTACTTC.

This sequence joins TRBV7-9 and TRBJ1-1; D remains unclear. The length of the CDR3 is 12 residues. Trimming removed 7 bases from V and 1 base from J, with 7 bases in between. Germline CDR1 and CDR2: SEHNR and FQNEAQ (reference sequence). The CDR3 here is CASIAGNTEAFF. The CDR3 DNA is TGTGCCAGCATTGCAGGGAACACTGAAGCTTTCTTT.

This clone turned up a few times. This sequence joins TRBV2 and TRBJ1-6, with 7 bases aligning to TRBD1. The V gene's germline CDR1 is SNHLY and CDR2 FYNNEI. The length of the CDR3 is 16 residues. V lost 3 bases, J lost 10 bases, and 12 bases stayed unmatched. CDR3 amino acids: CASSDGPGGIGSPLHF. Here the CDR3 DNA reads TGTGCCAGCAGTGACGGTCCAGGGGGTATCGGCTCACCCCTCCACTTT. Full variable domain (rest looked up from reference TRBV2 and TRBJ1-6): EPEVTQTPSHQVTQMGQEVILRCVPISNHLYFYWYRQILGQKVEFLVSFYNNEISEKSEIFDDQFSVERPDGSNFTLKIRSTKLEDSAMYFCASSDGPGGIGSPLHFGNGTRLTVT.

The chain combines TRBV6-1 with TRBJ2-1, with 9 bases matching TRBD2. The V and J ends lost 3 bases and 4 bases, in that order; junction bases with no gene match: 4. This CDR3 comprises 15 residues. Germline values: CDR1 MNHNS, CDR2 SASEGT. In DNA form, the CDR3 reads TGTGCCAGCAGTGATGGTAGCGGGGGTTACAATGAGCAGTTCTTC. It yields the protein CASSDGSGGYNEQFF.

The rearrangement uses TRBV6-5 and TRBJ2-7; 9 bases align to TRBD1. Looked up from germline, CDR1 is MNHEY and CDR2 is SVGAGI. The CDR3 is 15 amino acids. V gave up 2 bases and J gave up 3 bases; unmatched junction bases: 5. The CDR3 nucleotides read TGTGCCAGCAGTTACCATCGGACAGGGGACTACGAGCAGTACTTC. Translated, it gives CASSYHRTGDYEQYF.

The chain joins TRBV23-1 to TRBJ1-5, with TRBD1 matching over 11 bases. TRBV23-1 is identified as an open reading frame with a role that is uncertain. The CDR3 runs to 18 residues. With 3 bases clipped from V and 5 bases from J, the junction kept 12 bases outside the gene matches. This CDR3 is CASSHARTGGKEDQPQHF. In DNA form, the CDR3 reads TGCGCCAGCAGTCACGCCCGGACAGGGGGCAAAGAGGATCAGCCCCAGCATTTT.

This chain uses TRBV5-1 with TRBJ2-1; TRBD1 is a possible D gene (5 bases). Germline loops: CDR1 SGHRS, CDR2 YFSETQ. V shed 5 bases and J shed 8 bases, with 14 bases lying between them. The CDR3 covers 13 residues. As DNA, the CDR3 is TGCGCCAGCAGGGACAAGCAGGAACATGAGCAGTTCTTC. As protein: CASRDKQEHEQFF.

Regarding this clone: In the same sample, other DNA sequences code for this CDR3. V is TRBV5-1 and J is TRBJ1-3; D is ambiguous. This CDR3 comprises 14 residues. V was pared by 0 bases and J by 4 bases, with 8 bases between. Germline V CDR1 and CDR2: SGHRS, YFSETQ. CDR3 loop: CASSLAGYGNTIYF. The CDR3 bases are TGCGCCAGCAGCTTGGCGGGGTACGGAAACACCATATATTTT.

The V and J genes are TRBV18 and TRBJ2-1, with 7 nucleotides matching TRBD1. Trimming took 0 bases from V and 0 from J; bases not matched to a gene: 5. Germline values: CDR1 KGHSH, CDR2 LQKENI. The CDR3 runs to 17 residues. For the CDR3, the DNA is TGTGCCAGCTCACCACCCCGGTGGGACAGCTCCTACAATGAGCAGTTCTTC. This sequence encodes CASSPPRWDSSYNEQFF.

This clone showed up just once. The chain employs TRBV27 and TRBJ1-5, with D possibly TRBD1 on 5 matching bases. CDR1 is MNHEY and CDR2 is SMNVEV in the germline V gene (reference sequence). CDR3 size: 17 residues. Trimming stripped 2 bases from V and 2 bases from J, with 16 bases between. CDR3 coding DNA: TGTGCCAGCAGTTTAAGGGGCGGGGAGATGGGCAATCAGCCCCAGCATTTT. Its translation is CASSLRGGEMGNQPQHF.

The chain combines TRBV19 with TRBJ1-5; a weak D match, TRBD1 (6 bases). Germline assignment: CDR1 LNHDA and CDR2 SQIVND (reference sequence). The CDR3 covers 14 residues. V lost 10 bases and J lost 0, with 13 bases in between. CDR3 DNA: TGTGCCACTTCCCAGGGGAATAGCAATCAGCCCCAGCATTTT. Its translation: CATSQGNSNQPQHF.

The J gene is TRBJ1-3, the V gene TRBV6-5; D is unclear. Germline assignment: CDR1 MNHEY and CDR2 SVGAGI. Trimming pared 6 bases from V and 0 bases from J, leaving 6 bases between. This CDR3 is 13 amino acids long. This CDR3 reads CASRLSSGNTIYF. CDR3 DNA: TGTGCCAGCAGGCTTAGCTCTGGAAACACCATATATTTT.

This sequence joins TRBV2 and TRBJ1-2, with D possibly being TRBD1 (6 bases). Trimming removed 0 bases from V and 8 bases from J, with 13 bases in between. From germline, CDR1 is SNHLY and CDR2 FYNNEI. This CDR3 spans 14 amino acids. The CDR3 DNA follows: TGTGCCAGCAGTGAAGCATCAGGGGTGGTAGGCTACACCTTC. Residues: CASSEASGVVGYTF.

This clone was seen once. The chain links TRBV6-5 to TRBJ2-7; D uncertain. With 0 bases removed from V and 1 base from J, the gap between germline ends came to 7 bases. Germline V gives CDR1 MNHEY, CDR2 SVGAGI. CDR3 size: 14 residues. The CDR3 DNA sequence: TGTGCCAGCAGTTACTCGGGCAGGTCCTACGAGCAGTACTTC. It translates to CASSYSGRSYEQYF.

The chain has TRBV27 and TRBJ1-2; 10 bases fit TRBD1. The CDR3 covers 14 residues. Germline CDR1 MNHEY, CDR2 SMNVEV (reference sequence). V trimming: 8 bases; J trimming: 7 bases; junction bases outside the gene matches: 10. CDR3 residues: CASGTGEGPFGYTF. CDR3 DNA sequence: TGTGCCAGCGGGACAGGGGAGGGTCCTTTTGGCTACACCTTC.